The entry that follows covers one T cell receptor beta chain sequence. The sample comes from a study of cytomegalovirus exposure and HLA in healthy donors. About the study: Earlier findings included about 120 million unique TCR beta sequences obtained from 150 million to 200 million T cells.

The V segment lost 7 bases and the J segment 8 bases; nucleotides outside the gene matches: 10. The CDR3 runs to 15 residues. Germline values: CDR1 MGHDK, CDR2 SYGVNS. Use of 60 Vbeta and 13 Jbeta primers characterized the PCR. TCRdb's table, derived via immunoSEQ multiplex PCR, lists solely in-frame clones and lacks some. This table holds approximately 92,000 clones. Sequencing input: PBMCs. The rearrangement joins TRBV25-1 to TRBJ1-4, with TRBD1 matching over 10 bases. This sequence originates from a woman in her thirties in good health and CMV-seronegative. The CDR3 nucleotides are TGTGCCAGCAATCCCACCGGGACAGGGGACGAAAAACTGTTTTTT. Protein sequence: CASNPTGTGDEKLFF.